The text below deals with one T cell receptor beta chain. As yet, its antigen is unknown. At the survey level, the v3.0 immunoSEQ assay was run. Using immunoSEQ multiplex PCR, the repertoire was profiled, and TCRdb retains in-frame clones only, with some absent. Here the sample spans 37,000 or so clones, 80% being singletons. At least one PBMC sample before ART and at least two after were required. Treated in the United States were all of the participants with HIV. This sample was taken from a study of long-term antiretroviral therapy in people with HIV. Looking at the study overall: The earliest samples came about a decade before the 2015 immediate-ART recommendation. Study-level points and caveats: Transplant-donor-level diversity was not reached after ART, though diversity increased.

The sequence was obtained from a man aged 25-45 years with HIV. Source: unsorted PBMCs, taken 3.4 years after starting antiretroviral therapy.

The CDR3 DNA sequence: TGCGCCAGCAGCTTGGTTGCGGGACAGGGCTACGAGCAGTACTTC. This translates into CASSLVAGQGYEQYF. The chain uses TRBV5-1 and TRBJ2-7; 9 bases map to TRBD1. Germline CDR1 is SGHRS and CDR2 is YFSETQ. V dropped 0 bases and J dropped 3; count of bases not matched to a gene: 4. This CDR3 is built from 15 residues.